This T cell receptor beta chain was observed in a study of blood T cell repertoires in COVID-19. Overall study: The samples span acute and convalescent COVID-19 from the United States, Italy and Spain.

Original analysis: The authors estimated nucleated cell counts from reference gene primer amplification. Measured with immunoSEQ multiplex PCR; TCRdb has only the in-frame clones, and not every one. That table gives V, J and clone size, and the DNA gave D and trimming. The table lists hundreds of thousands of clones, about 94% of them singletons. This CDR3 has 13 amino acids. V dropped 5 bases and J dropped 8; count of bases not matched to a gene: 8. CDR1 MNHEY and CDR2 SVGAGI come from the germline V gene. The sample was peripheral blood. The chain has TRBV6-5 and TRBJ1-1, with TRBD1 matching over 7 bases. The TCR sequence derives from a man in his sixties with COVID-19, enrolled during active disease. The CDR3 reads CASSTYPGQEAFF. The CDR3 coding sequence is TGTGCCAGCAGTACCTACCCGGGACAGGAAGCTTTCTTT.